Shown below are 11 T cell receptor beta chains from a single sample sequenced in a study of T cells after yellow fever vaccination. One entry per CDR3 protein, called by TCRdb with MiXCR from the 5' RACE reads. The table records about 300,000 distinct CDR3 sequences, around 7% of them present only once. Material: PBMCs, obtained roughly 46 days after the first yellow fever vaccination. Receptors were obtained from a man younger than 35 who received the YFV17D yellow fever vaccine.

The V and J genes are TRBV6-2 or TRBV6-3 and TRBJ2-5; 8 bases agree with TRBD1. The junction had 12 bases not matched to a gene; V was cut back by 4 bases and J by 2 bases. The germline V gene has CDR1 MNHEY and CDR2 SVGEGT. This CDR3 region has 17 residues. CDR3 nucleotide sequence: TGTGCCAGCAGTTCAATTCGATCGGACAGGGAACAAGAGACCCAGTACTTC. The encoded protein is CASSSIRSDREQETQYF.

This clonotype has a handful of counts. The genes are TRBV7-2 and TRBJ2-5, with unresolved D. V gave up 6 bases and J gave up 5 bases, with 10 bases separating them. The CDR3 runs 12 residues. Germline loops: CDR1 SGHTA, CDR2 FQGNSA. The CDR3 region has the DNA TGTGCCAGCAGAACATACGGGGAGACCCAGTACTTC. It encodes CASRTYGETQYF.

The V gene is TRBV6-2 or TRBV6-3, the J gene TRBJ2-5, with 8 bases aligning to TRBD1. The CDR3 contains 14 residues. CDR1 is MNHEY, CDR2 SVGEGT, per germline. The J segment lost 3 bases and the V segment lost 0 bases, leaving 0 bases of the junction unmatched. For the CDR3, the DNA is TGTGCCAGCAGTTACTCGGACAGGGAAGAGACCCAGTACTTC. Its translation is CASSYSDREETQYF.

This sequence joins TRBV5-1 and TRBJ1-1; 7 positions agree with TRBD1. Germline lookup yields CDR1 SGHRS and CDR2 YFSETQ. Trimming at V came to 1 base and at J to 10 bases, leaving 22 bases not matched to a gene. The CDR3 covers 18 residues. This CDR3 reads CASSLWTEAGTDDSRAFF. In nucleotides, the CDR3 is TGCGCCAGCAGCTTGTGGACAGAGGCCGGGACAGACGACTCGAGAGCTTTCTTT.

This chain connects TRBV25-1 to TRBJ1-1; the match to TRBD1 covers 8 bases. The CDR3 spans 14 residues. From germline, CDR1 is MGHDK and CDR2 SYGVNS. J gave up 5 bases and V 8 bases, and 10 bases lay outside the gene matches. The CDR3 sequence is CASQAGGAWTEAFF. In DNA form, the CDR3 reads TGTGCCAGCCAAGCAGGGGGCGCGTGGACTGAAGCTTTCTTT.

V usage is TRBV27 and J usage is TRBJ2-7; D remains unclear. The CDR3 extends over 13 amino acids. V lost 4 bases and J lost 0, with 7 bases in between. The germline V gene encodes CDR1 MNHEY and CDR2 SMNVEV (reference sequence). CDR3 in amino acids: CASSSQPSYEQYF. CDR3 coding DNA: TGTGCCAGCAGTTCACAGCCCTCCTACGAGCAGTACTTC.

This sequence joins TRBV19 and TRBJ2-5; D perhaps matches TRBD2 (7 bases). V was cut by 6 bases and J by 1 base, with 12 bases left in between. The CDR3 extends over 14 amino acids. CDR1 is LNHDA, CDR2 SQIVND, per germline (reference sequence). CDR3 in amino acids: CASRTGGSQETQYF. The DNA of the CDR3 is TGTGCCAGTAGGACGGGGGGCTCCCAAGAGACCCAGTACTTC.

This clonotype has only a few counts. The chain carries TRBV14 and TRBJ1-3; D is undetermined. The CDR3 sequence is 14 residues long. The germline gives CDR1 SGHDN, CDR2 FVKESK. V lost 4 bases and J 0 bases, leaving 7 bases between the germline ends. For the CDR3, the DNA is TGTGCCAGCAGCCCCCGGCTCTCTGGAAACACCATATATTTT. Amino acids: CASSPRLSGNTIYF.

This clonotype showed up many times. The V and J genes are TRBV5-6 and TRBJ1-2; D uncertain. Per the germline V gene, CDR1 is SGHDT and CDR2 is YYEEEE. CDR3 length: 13 residues. V shed 6 bases and J shed 4 bases, with 13 bases lying between them. CDR3 sequence: CASTPTDSYGYTF. CDR3 bases: TGTGCCAGCACCCCGACGGACTCCTATGGCTACACCTTC.

This clonotype has at least ten counts. J is TRBJ2-1 and V is TRBV13; perhaps D is TRBD1 or TRBD2 (5 bases each). Per germline, CDR1 PRHDT and CDR2 FYEKMQ (reference sequence). CDR3 size: 12 residues. V was cut by 5 bases and J by 8 bases, with 10 bases left in between. The chain's CDR3 is CASSPRDHEQFF. The DNA of the CDR3 is TGTGCCAGCAGCCCCCGGGACCATGAGCAGTTCTTC.

At least ten counts were recorded for this clonotype. V usage is TRBV5-5 and J usage is TRBJ2-3; D is tentatively TRBD1 or TRBD2 (5 bases each). V was clipped by 0 bases and J by 5 bases, with 13 bases between them. Germline V gives CDR1 SGHKS, CDR2 YYEKEE (reference sequence). The CDR3 runs to 15 residues. The CDR3 sequence is CASSLGGTAGDTQYF. In nucleotides, the CDR3 is TGTGCCAGCAGCTTGGGGGGGACCGCGGGAGATACGCAGTATTTT. Full variable domain (remainder filled in from reference TRBV5-5 and TRBJ2-3): DAGVTQSPTHLIKTRGQQVTLRCSPISGHKSVSWYQQVLGQGPQFIFQYYEKEERGRGNFPDRFSARQFPNYSSELNVNALLLGDSALYLCASSLGGTAGDTQYFGPGTRLTVL.